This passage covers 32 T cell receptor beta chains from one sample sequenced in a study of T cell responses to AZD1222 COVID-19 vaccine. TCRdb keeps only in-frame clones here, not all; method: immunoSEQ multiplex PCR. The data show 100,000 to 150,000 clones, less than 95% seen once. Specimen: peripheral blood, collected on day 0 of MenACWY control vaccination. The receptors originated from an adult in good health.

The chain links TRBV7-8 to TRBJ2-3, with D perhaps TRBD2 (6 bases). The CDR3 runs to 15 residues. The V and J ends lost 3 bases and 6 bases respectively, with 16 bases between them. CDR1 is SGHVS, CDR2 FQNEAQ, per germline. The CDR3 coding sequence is TGTGCCAGCAGCTTCGTTGCAGGGAGGACGGATACGCAGTATTTT. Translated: CASSFVAGRTDTQYF.

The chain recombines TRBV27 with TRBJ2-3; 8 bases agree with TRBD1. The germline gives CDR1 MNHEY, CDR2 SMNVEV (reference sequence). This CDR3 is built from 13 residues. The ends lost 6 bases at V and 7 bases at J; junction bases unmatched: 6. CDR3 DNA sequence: TGTGCCAGCAGCCAGGGGGCGTACAATACGCAGTATTTT. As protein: CASSQGAYNTQYF.

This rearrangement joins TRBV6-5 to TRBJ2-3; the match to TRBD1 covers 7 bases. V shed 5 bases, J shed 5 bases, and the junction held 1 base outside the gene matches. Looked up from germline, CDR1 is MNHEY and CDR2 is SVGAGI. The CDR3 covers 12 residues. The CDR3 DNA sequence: TGTGCCAGCAGTAGACAGGGAGATACGCAGTATTTT. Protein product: CASSRQGDTQYF.

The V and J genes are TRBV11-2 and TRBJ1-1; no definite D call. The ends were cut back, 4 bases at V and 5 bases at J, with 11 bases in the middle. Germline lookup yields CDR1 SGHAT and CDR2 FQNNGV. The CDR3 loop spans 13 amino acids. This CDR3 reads CASSSLTWTEAFF. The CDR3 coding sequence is TGTGCCAGCAGCTCCCTAACGTGGACTGAAGCTTTCTTT.

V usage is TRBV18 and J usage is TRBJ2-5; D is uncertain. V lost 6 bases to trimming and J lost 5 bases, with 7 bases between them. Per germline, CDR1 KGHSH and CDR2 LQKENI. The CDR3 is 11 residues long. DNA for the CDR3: TGTGCCAGCTCTTACGGGGAGACCCAGTACTTC. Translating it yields CASSYGETQYF. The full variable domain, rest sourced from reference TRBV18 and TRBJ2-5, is NAGVMQNPRHLVRRRGQEARLRCSPMKGHSHVYWYRQLPEEGLKFMVYLQKENIIDESGMPKERFSAEFPKEGPSILRIQQVVRGDSAAYFCASSYGETQYFGPGTRLLVL.

The CDR3 reads CASSLPSGGTDTQYF. The CDR3 DNA reads as TGTGCCAGCAGTTTACCTAGCGGGGGCACAGATACGCAGTATTTT. The chain links TRBV28 to TRBJ2-3; 9 bases align to TRBD2. Germline values: CDR1 MDHEN, CDR2 SYDVKM. With V trimmed by 2 bases and J by 1 base, 1 base remained unmatched. CDR3 length equals 15 residues.

The CDR3 sequence is CASSHSGTSGRLSTDTQYF. CDR3 sequence (DNA): TGCGCCAGCAGCCACTCCGGGACTAGCGGGAGGCTCAGCACAGATACGCAGTATTTT. The V call is TRBV5-1, the J call TRBJ2-3; 15 bases align to TRBD2. V shed 4 bases, J shed 0 bases, and the junction held 9 bases outside the gene matches. The CDR3 sequence is 19 residues long. Germline loops: CDR1 SGHRS, CDR2 YFSETQ. Filled out from reference TRBV5-1 and TRBJ2-3, the complete variable domain reads KAGVTQTPRYLIKTRGQQVTLSCSPISGHRSVSWYQQTPGQGLQFLFEYFSETQRNKGNFPGRFSGRQFSNSRSEMNVSTLELGDSALYLCASSHSGTSGRLSTDTQYFGPGTRLTVL.

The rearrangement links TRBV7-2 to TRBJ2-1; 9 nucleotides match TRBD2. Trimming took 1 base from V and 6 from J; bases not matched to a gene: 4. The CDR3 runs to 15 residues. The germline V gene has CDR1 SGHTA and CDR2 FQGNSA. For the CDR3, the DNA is TGTGCCAGCAGCTTAGGTTTGCGGGGGGGCAATGAGCAGTTCTTC. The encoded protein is CASSLGLRGGNEQFF.

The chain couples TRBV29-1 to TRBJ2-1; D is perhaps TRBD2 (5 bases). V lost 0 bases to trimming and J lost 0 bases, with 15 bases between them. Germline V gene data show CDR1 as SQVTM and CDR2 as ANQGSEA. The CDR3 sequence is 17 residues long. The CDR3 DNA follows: TGCAGCGTTGAAGAAGTCGGAGGATCAAGCTCCTACAATGAGCAGTTCTTC. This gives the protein CSVEEVGGSSSYNEQFF.

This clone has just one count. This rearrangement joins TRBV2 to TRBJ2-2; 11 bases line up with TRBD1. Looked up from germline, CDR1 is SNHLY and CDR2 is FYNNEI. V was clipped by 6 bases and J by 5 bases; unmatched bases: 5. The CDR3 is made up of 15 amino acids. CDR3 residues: CASSGDRGWTGELFF. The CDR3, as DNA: TGTGCCAGCAGCGGGGACAGGGGGTGGACCGGGGAGCTGTTTTTT.

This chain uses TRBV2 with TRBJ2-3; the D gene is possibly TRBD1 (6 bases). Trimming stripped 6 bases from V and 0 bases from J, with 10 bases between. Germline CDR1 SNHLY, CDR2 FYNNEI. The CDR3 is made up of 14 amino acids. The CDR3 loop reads CASRPGVSTDTQYF. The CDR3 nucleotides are TGTGCCAGCAGGCCAGGGGTGAGCACAGATACGCAGTATTTT.

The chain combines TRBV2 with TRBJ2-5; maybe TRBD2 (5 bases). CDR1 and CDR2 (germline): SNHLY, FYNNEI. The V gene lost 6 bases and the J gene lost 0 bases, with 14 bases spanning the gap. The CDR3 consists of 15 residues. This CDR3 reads CASRGRLRDQETQYF. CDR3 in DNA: TGTGCCAGCAGGGGAAGATTGCGGGACCAAGAGACCCAGTACTTC.

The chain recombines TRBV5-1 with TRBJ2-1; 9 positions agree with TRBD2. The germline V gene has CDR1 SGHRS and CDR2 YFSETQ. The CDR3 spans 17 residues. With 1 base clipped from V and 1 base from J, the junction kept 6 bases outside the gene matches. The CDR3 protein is CASSLRGSGSSYNEQFF. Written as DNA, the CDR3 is TGCGCCAGCAGCTTGCGGGGTAGCGGGAGTTCCTACAATGAGCAGTTCTTC.

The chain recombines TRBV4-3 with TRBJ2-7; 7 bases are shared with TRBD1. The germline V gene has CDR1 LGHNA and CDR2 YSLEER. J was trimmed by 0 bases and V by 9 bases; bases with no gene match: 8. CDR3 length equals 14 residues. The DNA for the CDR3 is TGCGCCAGACTGACGGGACAGAGCTCCTACGAGCAGTACGTC. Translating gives CARLTGQSSYEQYV.

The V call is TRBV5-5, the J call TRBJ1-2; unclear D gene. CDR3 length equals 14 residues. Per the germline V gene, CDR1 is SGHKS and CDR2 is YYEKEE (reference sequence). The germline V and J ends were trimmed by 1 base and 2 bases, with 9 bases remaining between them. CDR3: CASSLLQENYGYTF. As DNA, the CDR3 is TGTGCCAGCAGCTTGTTGCAGGAGAACTATGGCTACACCTTC.

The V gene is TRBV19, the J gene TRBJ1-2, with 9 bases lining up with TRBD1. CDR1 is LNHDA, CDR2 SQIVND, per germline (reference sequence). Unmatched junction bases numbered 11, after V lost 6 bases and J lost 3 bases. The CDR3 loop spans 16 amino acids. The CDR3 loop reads CASSLGPGQGHYGYTF. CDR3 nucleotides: TGTGCCAGTAGCTTGGGGCCGGGACAGGGTCACTATGGCTACACCTTC.

The CDR3 loop is CASSFDRGSYNEQFF. For the CDR3, the DNA is TGTGCCAGCAGTTTTGACAGGGGCTCCTACAATGAGCAGTTCTTC. This chain connects TRBV6-2 or TRBV6-3 to TRBJ2-1; TRBD1 matches 8 bases. The germline gives CDR1 MNHEY, CDR2 SVGEGT. The CDR3 consists of 15 residues. The J segment lost 0 bases and the V segment lost 4 bases, leaving 2 bases of the junction unmatched.

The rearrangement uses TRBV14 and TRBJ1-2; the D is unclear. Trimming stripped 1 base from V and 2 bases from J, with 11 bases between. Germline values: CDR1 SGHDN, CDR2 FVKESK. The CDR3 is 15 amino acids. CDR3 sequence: CASSQVGRLNYGYTF. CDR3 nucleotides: TGTGCCAGCAGCCAAGTCGGCAGGTTAAACTATGGCTACACCTTC.

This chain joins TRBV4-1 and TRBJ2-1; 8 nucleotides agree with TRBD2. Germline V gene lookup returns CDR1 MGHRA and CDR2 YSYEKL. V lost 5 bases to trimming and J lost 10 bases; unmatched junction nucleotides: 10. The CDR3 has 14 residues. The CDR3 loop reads CASSSQPGLEEQFF. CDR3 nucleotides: TGCGCCAGCAGCTCCCAACCGGGACTAGAGGAGCAGTTCTTC.

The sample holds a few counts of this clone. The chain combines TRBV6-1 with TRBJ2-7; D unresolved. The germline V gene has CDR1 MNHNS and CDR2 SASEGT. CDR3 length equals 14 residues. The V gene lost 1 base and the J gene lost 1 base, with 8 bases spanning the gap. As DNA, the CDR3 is TGTGCCAGCAGTGAAGATCAGGAATCCTACGAGCAGTACTTC. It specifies CASSEDQESYEQYF.

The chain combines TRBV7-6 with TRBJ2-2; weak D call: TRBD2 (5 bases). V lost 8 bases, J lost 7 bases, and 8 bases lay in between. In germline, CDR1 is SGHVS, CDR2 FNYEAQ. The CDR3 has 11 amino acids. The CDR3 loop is CASLGSGELFF. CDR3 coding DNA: TGTGCCAGCTTGGGGAGCGGGGAGCTGTTTTTT.

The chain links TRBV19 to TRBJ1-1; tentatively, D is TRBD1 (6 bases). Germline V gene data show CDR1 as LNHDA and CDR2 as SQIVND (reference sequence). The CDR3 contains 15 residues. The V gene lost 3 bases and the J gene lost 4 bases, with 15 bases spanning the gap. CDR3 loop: CASSIMNQGSTEAFF. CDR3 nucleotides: TGTGCCAGTAGTATTATGAACCAGGGGTCCACTGAAGCTTTCTTT.

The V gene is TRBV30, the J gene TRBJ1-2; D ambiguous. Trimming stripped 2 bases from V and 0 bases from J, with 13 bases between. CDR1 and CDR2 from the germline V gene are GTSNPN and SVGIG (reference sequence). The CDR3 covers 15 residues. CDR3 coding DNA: TGTGCCTGGAGTAGGACGCGGGGATCTAACTATGGCTACACCTTC. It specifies CAWSRTRGSNYGYTF.

CDR3 sequence: CASKGQGSSPLHF. The CDR3 nucleotides are TGTGCCAGCAAAGGACAGGGGAGTTCACCCCTCCACTTT. This rearrangement joins TRBV6-5 to TRBJ1-6, with 9 positions matching TRBD1. This CDR3 contains 13 residues. Per the germline V gene, CDR1 is MNHEY and CDR2 is SVGAGI. V was clipped by 7 bases and J by 9 bases; unmatched bases: 4.

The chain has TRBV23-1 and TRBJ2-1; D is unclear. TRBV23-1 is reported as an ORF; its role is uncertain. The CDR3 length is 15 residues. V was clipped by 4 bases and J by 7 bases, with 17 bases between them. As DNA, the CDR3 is TGCGCCAGCAGTCCCCCGGTAGCCCGGTCGAATGAGCAGTTCTTC. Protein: CASSPPVARSNEQFF.

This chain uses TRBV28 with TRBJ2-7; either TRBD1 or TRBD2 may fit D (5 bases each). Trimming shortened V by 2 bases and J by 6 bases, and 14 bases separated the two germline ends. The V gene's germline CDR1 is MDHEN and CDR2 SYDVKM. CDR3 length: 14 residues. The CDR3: CASSLPGTRLEQYF. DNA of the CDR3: TGTGCCAGCAGTTTACCCGGGACCCGTCTCGAGCAGTACTTC.

The CDR3 spells CAISGPGGGEAFF. The CDR3 DNA is TGTGCCATCAGTGGACCAGGGGGCGGAGAAGCTTTCTTT. This chain uses TRBV10-3 with TRBJ1-1; TRBD1 aligns across 8 bases. V trimming: 4 bases; J trimming: 8 bases; junction bases outside the gene matches: 6. This CDR3 spans 13 amino acids. CDR1 is ENHRY and CDR2 is SYGVKD in the germline V gene.

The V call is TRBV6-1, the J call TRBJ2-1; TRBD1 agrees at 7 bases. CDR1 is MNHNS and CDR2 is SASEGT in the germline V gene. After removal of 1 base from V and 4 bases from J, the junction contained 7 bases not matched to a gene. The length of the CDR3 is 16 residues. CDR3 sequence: CASSEVPGTAYNEQFF. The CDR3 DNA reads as TGTGCCAGCAGTGAAGTCCCCGGGACAGCTTACAATGAGCAGTTCTTC.

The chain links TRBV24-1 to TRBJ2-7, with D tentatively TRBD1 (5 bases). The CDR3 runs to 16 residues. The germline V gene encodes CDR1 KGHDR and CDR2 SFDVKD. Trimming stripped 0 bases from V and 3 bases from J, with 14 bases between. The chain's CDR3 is CATSDLAGHPDYEQYV. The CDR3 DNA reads TGTGCCACCAGTGATTTGGCCGGACACCCTGACTACGAGCAGTACGTC.

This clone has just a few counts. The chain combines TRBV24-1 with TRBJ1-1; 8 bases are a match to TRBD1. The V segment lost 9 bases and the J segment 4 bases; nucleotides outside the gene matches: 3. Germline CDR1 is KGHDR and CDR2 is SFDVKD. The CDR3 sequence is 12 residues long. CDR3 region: CATQGQGTEAFF. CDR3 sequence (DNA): TGTGCCACCCAAGGACAGGGCACTGAAGCTTTCTTT.

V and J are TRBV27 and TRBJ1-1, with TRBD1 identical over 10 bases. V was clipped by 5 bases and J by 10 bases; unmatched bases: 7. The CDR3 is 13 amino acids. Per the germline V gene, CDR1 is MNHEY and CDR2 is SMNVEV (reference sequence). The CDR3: CASSPGTGDRAFF. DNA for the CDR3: TGTGCCAGCAGTCCCGGGACAGGGGATAGAGCTTTCTTT.

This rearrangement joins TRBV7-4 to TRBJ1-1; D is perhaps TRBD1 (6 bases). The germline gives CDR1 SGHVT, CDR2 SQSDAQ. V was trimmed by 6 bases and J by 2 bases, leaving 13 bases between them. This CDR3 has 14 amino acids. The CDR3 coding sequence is TGTGCCAGCAGTCCCTGGGGGCGTAACACTGAAGCTTTCTTT. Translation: CASSPWGRNTEAFF. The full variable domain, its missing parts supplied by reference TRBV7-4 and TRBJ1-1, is GAGVSQSPRYKVAKRGRDVALRCDSISGHVTLYWYRQTLGQGSEVLTYSQSDAQRDKSGRPSGRFSAERPERSVSTLKIQRTEQGDSAVYLCASSPWGRNTEAFFGQGTRLTVV.